This TCR beta chain was obtained from a study of T cell repertoires in cytomegalovirus infection. V shed 1 base and J shed 8 bases, with 24 bases lying between them. The CDR3 spans 18 residues. Germline CDR1 and CDR2: MNHEY and SVGEGT. TCRdb called the reads again in MiXCR, with one record for every CDR3 protein. Here the sample spans approximately 170,000 distinct CDR3 sequences, more than 15% being singletons. In its sample, this clonotype was seen a few times. The clonotype was recovered from a human donor in good health (CMV status not recorded). Some clones in this sample may be carry-over from other donors' samples. Sequencing input: CD8+ T cells from PBMCs. The chain carries TRBV6-2 or TRBV6-3 and TRBJ2-1, with a weak D call TRBD1 (5 bases). CDR3 nucleotide sequence: TGTGCCAGCAGTTACTTCATCGCCGCAGGGATTATGGATGATGAGCAGTTCTTC. Its protein is CASSYFIAAGIMDDEQFF.